One and the same sample provided the 10 T cell receptor beta chains below, sequenced in a study of OX40 agonist ivuxolimab in advanced cancers. TCRdb's table, derived via immunoSEQ multiplex PCR, lists solely in-frame clones and lacks some. This table has around 83,000 clones, 90% to 95% appearing once. The starting material was CD4+ or CD8+ T cells sorted from blood, obtained in a trial of the OX40 agonist ivuxolimab. The receptors were sampled from an adult with an advanced solid tumor such as melanoma, head and neck, liver or kidney cancer.

The chain recombines TRBV15 with TRBJ2-3, with TRBD2 matching over 7 bases. The CDR3 spans 16 residues. V lost 7 bases to trimming and J lost 2 bases; unmatched junction nucleotides: 12. The germline CDR1 and CDR2 sequences are LNHNV and YYDKDF (reference sequence). CDR3 coding DNA: TGTGCCACCACCCCAACTAGCGAGGTTTACACAGATACGCAGTATTTT. Residues: CATTPTSEVYTDTQYF.

The gene calls are TRBV9 and TRBJ2-3, with 7 bases identical to TRBD2. The junction had 2 bases not matched to a gene; V was cut back by 6 bases and J by 4 bases. The CDR3 is made up of 12 amino acids. The germline V gene has CDR1 SGDLS and CDR2 YYNGEE. The DNA for the CDR3 is TGTGCCAGCAAGCGGGACTCAGATACGCAGTATTTT. It yields the protein CASKRDSDTQYF.

V is TRBV7-5 and J is TRBJ2-5; the listed D gene, TRBD1, was not tested against the DNA. TRBV7-5 is a listed pseudogene. The CDR3 consists of 16 residues. CDR3 bases: TGTGCCAGAAGCTTAGAAGCAGGGGGTTCTCAAGAGACCCAGTACTTC. This gives the protein CARSLEAGGSQETQYF.

J is TRBJ2-1 and V is TRBV7-2, with 9 bases matching TRBD2. Per the germline V gene, CDR1 is SGHTA and CDR2 is FQGNSA. Trimming at V came to 1 base and at J to 8 bases, leaving 6 bases not matched to a gene. This CDR3 is 15 amino acids long. The CDR3 nucleotides read TGTGCCAGCAGCTTAGGCCTAGCGGGATTACATGAGCAGTTCTTC. This sequence encodes CASSLGLAGLHEQFF.

CDR3 in DNA: TGTGCCAGCAGTCAACCACAGGATAACTATGGCTACACCTTC. Encoded protein: CASSQPQDNYGYTF. The V gene is TRBV25-1, the J gene TRBJ1-2, with TRBD1 as a possible D gene (5 bases). CDR3 length equals 14 residues. Germline lookup yields CDR1 MGHDK and CDR2 SYGVNS. Trimming stripped 5 bases from V and 1 base from J, with 11 bases between.

This clone came up a few times. This chain joins TRBV4-1 and TRBJ2-2, with D perhaps TRBD2 (6 bases). CDR1 and CDR2 from the germline V gene are MGHRA and YSYEKL. The CDR3 has 16 amino acids. The V gene lost 1 base and the J gene lost 4 bases, with 13 bases spanning the gap. CDR3 sequence: CASSQGGVDLTGELFF. CDR3 nucleotides: TGCGCCAGCAGCCAAGGGGGGGTAGACCTCACCGGGGAGCTGTTTTTT.

The chain joins TRBV5-4 to TRBJ1-5; D perhaps matches TRBD1 (5 bases). Trimming stripped 2 bases from V and 5 bases from J, with 14 bases between. This CDR3 comprises 15 residues. Germline loops: CDR1 SGHNT, CDR2 YYREEE (reference sequence). For the CDR3, the DNA is TGTGCCAGCAGCTTTGGAGGGGCTTTAGATCAGCCCCAGCATTTT. It translates to CASSFGGALDQPQHF.

The chain couples TRBV29-1 to TRBJ1-4; tentatively, D is TRBD1 (5 bases). The CDR3 contains 14 residues. Germline CDR1 reads SQVTM; CDR2 reads ANQGSEA. V lost 5 bases, J lost 1 base, and 11 bases lay in between. The CDR3 DNA reads TGCAGCGTTTGGGGGGGAGGAACTAATGAAAAACTGTTTTTT. It yields the protein CSVWGGGTNEKLFF.

J is TRBJ1-1 and V is TRBV6-1; D may be TRBD1 (6 bases). Trimming shortened V by 7 bases and J by 2 bases, and 14 bases separated the two germline ends. CDR3 length: 14 amino acids. Germline V CDR1 and CDR2: MNHNS, SASEGT. CDR3: CASTAQGFNTEAFF. The CDR3 DNA sequence: TGTGCCAGCACCGCACAGGGTTTTAACACTGAAGCTTTCTTT.

The CDR3, as DNA: TGTGCCAGTCTACCGGGACTACCCACCGGGGAGCTGTTTTTT. Its protein product is CASLPGLPTGELFF. This chain uses TRBV19 with TRBJ2-2; 7 nucleotides line up with TRBD2. Germline V gene sequence: CDR1 LNHDA, CDR2 SQIVND (reference sequence). The J segment lost 4 bases and the V segment lost 8 bases, leaving 7 bases of the junction unmatched. The CDR3 is 14 amino acids.